This T cell receptor beta chain was sequenced for a study of CD8 T cells in Susac syndrome (dated by TCRdb to about 2019). About the study as a whole: Among the Susac syndrome patients who were sequenced, clinically active disease was present in five or six and clinical remission was observed in about eight. At the time of blood withdrawal, Susac syndrome patients were either therapy-naive, taking corticosteroids (with some also receiving IVIg), or on IVIg alone. The study used repertoire sequencing to test whether antigen drove CD8+ T cell activation and differentiation in Susac syndrome. The paper as a whole reports these results and caveats: In the CD4+ T cell repertoire of Susac syndrome patients, clonal expansion was not detected. The number of individuals in the TCR sequencing and HLA analysis was acknowledged as relatively small.

High-throughput TCR beta sequencing profiled peripheral blood CD8+ and CD4+ T cells from healthy donors, Susac syndrome patients and multiple sclerosis patients. Susac syndrome patients met recently defined diagnostic criteria for definite or probable disease. Bulk CD8+ and CD4+ T cells were purified by magnetic negative isolation, while CD8+ TEMRA cells were enriched using FACS. Blood was drawn into EDTA tubes, processed within 24 hours, and PBMCs were isolated by density gradient centrifugation. PBMCs destined for TCR sequencing were cryopreserved in liquid nitrogen and later thawed in a 37 °C water bath. The sorted or isolated CD4+, CD8+ and CD8+ TEMRA cells reached a purity of at least 90%. With respect to this clonotype: Its antigen is unknown. Per-base qualities were not stored, and no clone one base away is much larger.

RNA was extracted with the RNeasy kit and roughly 0.45 to 1 ug was reverse transcribed using random hexamers. The immunoSEQ multiplex PCR assay, covering 54 Vbeta and 13 Jbeta segments, was used to amplify TCR beta CDR3 regions. To correct PCR amplification bias, a synthetic template baseline was used for both primer optimization and computational correction. As for how the authors treated the data: Only productive sequences were kept, with reads annotated to V, D and J genes according to IMGT and analyzed in immunoSEQ Analyzer. Clonality was calculated as one minus the Shannon entropy normalized by log2 of the number of productive unique sequences. For each patient and control, public and private clones were evaluated within the 100 most prevalent clones. Susac-specific clones were defined as absent from healthy and MS cohorts, over a thousand published viral clones and other ImmuneACCESS disease sequences. TCRdb applied fastp at Q25 and MiXCR to the public reads, then kept only in-frame beta chains. Entries that share a CDR3 protein sequence are merged under the most common genes and DNA. In this record, the V and J calls reflect TCRdb's handling and not the investigators' own analysis. The sample table contains 150,000 to 200,000 distinct CDR3 sequences; only one count was recorded for 94% of them. The leading ten clones occupy over 0.095% of the sample.

The sequence was collected from a human donor with Susac syndrome. Sequenced: CD4+ T cells from PBMCs.

The CDR3 in this case is CASSPGQVFGYTF. The base sequence is TGTGCCAGCAGCCCGGGACAGGTGTTTGGCTACACCTTC. The chain employs TRBV5-6 and TRBJ1-2; 8 of the junction bases match TRBD1. The CDR3, from cysteine to phenylalanine, totals 13 residues. Solely the CDR3 DNA is kept, with 39 bases framed from the first base. V lost 4 bases and J lost 7 bases, and the count of bases not matched to a germline gene is 6. The germline V gene specifies SGHDT as CDR1 and YYEEEE as CDR2.